The 9 T cell receptor beta chains in this list originate from one sample, sequenced in a study of T cell changes during pregnancy in multiple sclerosis. Some clones are missing from TCRdb's copy, which holds only in-frame ones; the method was immunoSEQ multiplex PCR. This sample has 78,000 or so clones, with about 93% found just once. The material was CD4+ T cells from peripheral blood mononuclear cells, obtained before pregnancy. The receptors come from a female donor with multiple sclerosis, enrolled in a pregnancy study.

The V and J genes are TRBV19 and TRBJ2-7; the D is unclear. The CDR3 covers 14 residues. Trimming pared 2 bases from V and 1 base from J, leaving 9 bases between. CDR1 is LNHDA, CDR2 SQIVND, per germline (reference sequence). CDR3 DNA sequence: TGTGCCAGTAGTATATCCAAACAGTCCTACGAGCAGTACTTC. This translates into CASSISKQSYEQYF.

V gene TRBV28 combines with J gene TRBJ2-2, with D perhaps matching TRBD2 (6 bases). The CDR3 runs 14 residues. The germline V and J ends were trimmed by 9 bases and 1 base, with 12 bases remaining between them. Looked up from germline, CDR1 is MDHEN and CDR2 is SYDVKM. The CDR3 DNA follows: TGTGCCAGTATAGCGGAACTGAACACCGGGGAGCTGTTTTTT. It translates to CASIAELNTGELFF.

The chain employs TRBV5-1 and TRBJ1-3; D is possibly TRBD1 (6 bases). The germline V and J ends were trimmed by 7 bases and 0 bases, with 14 bases remaining between them. This CDR3 region has 15 residues. Per germline, CDR1 SGHRS and CDR2 YFSETQ. This CDR3 reads CASQTGGVSGNTIYF. Written as DNA, the CDR3 is TGCGCCAGCCAGACAGGTGGTGTCTCTGGAAACACCATATATTTT.

V usage is TRBV13 and J usage is TRBJ1-3; 8 nucleotides line up with TRBD1. This CDR3 region has 14 residues. The J segment lost 2 bases and the V segment lost 5 bases, leaving 2 bases of the junction unmatched. Germline V CDR1 and CDR2: PRHDT, FYEKMQ (reference sequence). The CDR3 DNA is TGTGCCAGCAGCCGACAGGGGCCTGGAAACACCATATATTTT. Translation gives CASSRQGPGNTIYF.

The DNA for the CDR3 is TGTGCCAGCAGTTCATGGGACAGAAATTCACCCCTCCACTTT. Translating gives CASSSWDRNSPLHF. The V and J genes are TRBV6-5 and TRBJ1-6; 7 nucleotides match TRBD1. CDR3 length: 14 residues. The germline CDR1 and CDR2 sequences are MNHEY and SVGAGI. The J segment lost 7 bases and the V segment lost 4 bases, leaving 4 bases of the junction unmatched.

The J gene is TRBJ2-3, the V gene TRBV29-1; unclear D gene. The V end lost 3 bases, the J end lost 4 bases, and 14 bases lay between the germline ends. The CDR3 length is 14 residues. Germline V CDR1 and CDR2: SQVTM, ANQGSEA. DNA of the CDR3: TGCAGCGTTGAGGTCCGGCAGGTCCCAGATACGCAGTATTTT. Translation gives CSVEVRQVPDTQYF.

The chain couples TRBV15 to TRBJ2-7; a possible D gene is TRBD1 (7 bases). The CDR3 loop spans 17 amino acids. Germline V CDR1 and CDR2: LNHNV, YYDKDF (reference sequence). V dropped 0 bases and J dropped 9 bases, with 24 bases sitting between them. As DNA, the CDR3 is TGTGCCACCAGCAGAGATTGGTCAAAGGGGGCGCAGGAGGGGCAGTACTTC. Translated, it gives CATSRDWSKGAQEGQYF.

The rearrangement joins TRBV9 to TRBJ2-1, with a weak D call TRBD2 (6 bases). Per the germline V gene, CDR1 is SGDLS and CDR2 is YYNGEE. The CDR3 contains 16 residues. Trimming removed 0 bases from V and 3 bases from J, with 13 bases in between. The CDR3: CASSVGGGAGYNEQFF. The CDR3, as DNA: TGTGCCAGCAGCGTAGGAGGCGGGGCCGGCTACAATGAGCAGTTCTTC.

This sequence joins TRBV18 and TRBJ1-5, with TRBD1 identical over 7 bases. V shed 5 bases, J shed 4 bases, and the junction held 8 bases outside the gene matches. The CDR3 has 15 amino acids. Germline V gene data show CDR1 as KGHSH and CDR2 as LQKENI. DNA for the CDR3: TGTGCCAGCTCATCGACAGGGTCGGTAAATCAGCCCCAGCATTTT. The encoded protein is CASSSTGSVNQPQHF.